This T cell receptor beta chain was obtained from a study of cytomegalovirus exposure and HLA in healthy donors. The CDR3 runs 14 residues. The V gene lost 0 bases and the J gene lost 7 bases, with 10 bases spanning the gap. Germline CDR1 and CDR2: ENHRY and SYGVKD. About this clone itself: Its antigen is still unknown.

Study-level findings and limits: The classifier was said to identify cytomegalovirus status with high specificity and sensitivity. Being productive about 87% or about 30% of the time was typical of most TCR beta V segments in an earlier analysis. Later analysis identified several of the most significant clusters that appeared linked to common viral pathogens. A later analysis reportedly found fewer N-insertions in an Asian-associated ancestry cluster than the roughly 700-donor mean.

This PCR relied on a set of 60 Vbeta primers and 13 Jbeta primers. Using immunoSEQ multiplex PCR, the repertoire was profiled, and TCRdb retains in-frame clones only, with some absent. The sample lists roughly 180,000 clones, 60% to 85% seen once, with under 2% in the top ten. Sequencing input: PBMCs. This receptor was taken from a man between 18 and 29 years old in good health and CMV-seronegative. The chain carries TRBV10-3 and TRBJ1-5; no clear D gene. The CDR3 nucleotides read TGTGCCATCAGTGAGTCGATTCGAGGCCAGCCCCAGCATTTT. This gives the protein CAISESIRGQPQHF.